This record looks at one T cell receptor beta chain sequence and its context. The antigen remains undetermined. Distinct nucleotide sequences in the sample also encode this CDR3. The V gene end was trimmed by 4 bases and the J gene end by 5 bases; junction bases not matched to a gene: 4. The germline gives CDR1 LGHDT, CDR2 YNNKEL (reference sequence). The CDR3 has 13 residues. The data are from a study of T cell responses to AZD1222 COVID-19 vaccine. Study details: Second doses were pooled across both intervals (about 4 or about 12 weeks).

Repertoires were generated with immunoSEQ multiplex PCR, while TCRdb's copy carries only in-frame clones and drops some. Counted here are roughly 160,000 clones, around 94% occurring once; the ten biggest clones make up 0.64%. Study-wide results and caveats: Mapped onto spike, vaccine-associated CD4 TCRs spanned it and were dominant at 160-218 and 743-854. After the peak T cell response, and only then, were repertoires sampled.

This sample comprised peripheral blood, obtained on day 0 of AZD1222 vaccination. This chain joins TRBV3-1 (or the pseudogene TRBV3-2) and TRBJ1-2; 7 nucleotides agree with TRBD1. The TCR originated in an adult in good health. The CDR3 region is CASSLGQIYGYTF. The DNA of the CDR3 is TGTGCCAGCAGCCTGGGACAGATTTATGGCTACACCTTC.